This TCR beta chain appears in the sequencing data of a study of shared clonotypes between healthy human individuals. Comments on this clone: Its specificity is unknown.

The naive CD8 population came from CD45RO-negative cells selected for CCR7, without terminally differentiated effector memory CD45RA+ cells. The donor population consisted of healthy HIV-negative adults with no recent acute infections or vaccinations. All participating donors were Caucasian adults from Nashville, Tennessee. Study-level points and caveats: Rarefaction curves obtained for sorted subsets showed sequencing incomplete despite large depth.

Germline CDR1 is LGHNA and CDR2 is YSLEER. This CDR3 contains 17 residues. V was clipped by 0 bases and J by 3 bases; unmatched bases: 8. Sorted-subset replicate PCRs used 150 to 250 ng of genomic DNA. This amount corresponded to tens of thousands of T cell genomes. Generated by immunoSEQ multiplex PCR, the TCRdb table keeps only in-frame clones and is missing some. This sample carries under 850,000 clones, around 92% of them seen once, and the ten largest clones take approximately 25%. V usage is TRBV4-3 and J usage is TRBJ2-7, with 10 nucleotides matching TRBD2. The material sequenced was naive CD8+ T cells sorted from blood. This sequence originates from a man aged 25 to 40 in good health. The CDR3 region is CASSQDERTSGHYEQYF. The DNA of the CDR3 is TGCGCCAGCAGCCAAGATGAGAGGACTAGCGGACACTACGAGCAGTACTTC.